This is a list of T cell receptor beta chains from one sample in a study of cytomegalovirus exposure and HLA in healthy donors. Libraries were prepared by immunoSEQ multiplex PCR; TCRdb keeps only in-frame clonotypes and omits some of them. This sample yields about 160,000 clones, of which about nine tenths are seen a single time; 4% to 5% belongs to the top ten. Sequencing was performed on PBMCs. The source of these receptors is a young man in good health and CMV-seropositive. CDR3s include the opening cysteine and the closing phenylalanine or tryptophan. A D gene is named only where the DNA matches it firmly. Clone size is shown for a subset of rows, as once, few, many or a class of expanded clone.

clone_size | j_call | d_call | v_call | cdr3_aa | cdr3_nt
- | TRBJ2-1 | TRBD1 | TRBV19 | CASSTPGQGADEQFF | TGTGCCAGTAGTACTCCGGGACAGGGGGCCGATGAGCAGTTCTTC
few | TRBJ2-2 | - | TRBV18 | CASSWTELSTGELFF | TGTGCCAGCTCATGGACAGAGCTGTCCACCGGGGAGCTGTTTTTT
- | TRBJ2-1 | TRBD1 | TRBV5-1 | CASSLTGQGNEQFF | TGCGCCAGCAGCCTAACGGGACAGGGGAATGAGCAGTTCTTC
- | TRBJ2-3 | TRBD2 | TRBV2 | CASSATSGRTDTQYF | TGTGCCAGCAGTGCGACTAGCGGGAGAACAGATACGCAGTATTTT
- | TRBJ2-6 | TRBD2 | TRBV10-3 | CAISVLASGNVLTF | TGTGCCATCAGTGTCTTGGCTAGCGGGAACGTCCTGACTTTC
- | TRBJ2-5 | TRBD2 | TRBV5-1 | CASSLEWTSGETQYF | TGCGCCAGCAGCTTGGAATGGACTAGCGGGGAGACCCAGTACTTC
- | TRBJ1-1 | - | TRBV5-1 | CASSLESGRGTEAFF | TGCGCCAGCAGCTTGGAGAGCGGACGGGGCACTGAAGCTTTCTTT
- | TRBJ2-1 | - | TRBV19 | CASSIAHQNEQFF | TGTGCCAGTAGTATTGCACATCAGAATGAGCAGTTCTTC
- | TRBJ2-2 | TRBD1 | TRBV11-1 | CASRGQANTGELFF | TGTGCCAGCAGGGGACAGGCGAACACCGGGGAGCTGTTTTTT
- | TRBJ2-1 | TRBD2 | TRBV5-1 | CASSTSVSGRGSYNEQFF | TGCGCCAGCAGCACGTCGGTGAGCGGGAGAGGTTCCTACAATGAGCAGTTCTTC
- | TRBJ2-1 | TRBD2 | TRBV11-2 | CASSQGPGLATLNEQFF | TGTGCCAGCAGCCAGGGTCCGGGACTAGCGACCCTCAATGAGCAGTTCTTC
- | TRBJ2-5 | TRBD2 | TRBV7-3 | CASSLAGGRQETQYF | TGTGCCAGCAGCTTGGCGGGAGGGCGACAAGAGACCCAGTACTTC
- | TRBJ2-3 | - | TRBV19 | CASSTQETQYF | TGTGCCAGTAGTACTCAGGAAACGCAGTATTTT
once | TRBJ2-2 | TRBD2 | TRBV29-1 | CSVEEKGAPDSGRAFGGTGELFF | TGCAGCGTTGAAGAAAAGGGGGCGCCGGATAGCGGGAGGGCCTTTGGTGGGACCGGGGAGCTGTTTTTT
- | TRBJ1-5 | - | TRBV18 | CASSPGPRGQPQHF | TGTGCCAGCTCACCAGGGCCGCGCGGGCAGCCCCAGCATTTT
once | TRBJ2-3 | TRBD2 | TRBV10-3 | CAIGQRELPDTQYF | TGTGCCATCGGCCAGCGGGAGCTTCCAGATACGCAGTATTTT
- | TRBJ2-1 | - | TRBV28 | CASSFNRGSGNYNEQFF | TGTGCCAGCAGTTTCAATCGGGGTAGCGGCAACTACAATGAGCAGTTCTTC
- | TRBJ2-1 | - | TRBV2 | CASRKTPHEQFF | TGTGCCAGCAGGAAGACTCCCCATGAGCAGTTCTTC
few | TRBJ2-1 | - | TRBV5-4 | CASSLGLGSGEQFF | TGTGCCAGCAGCTTGGGACTAGGGTCGGGGGAGCAGTTCTTC
- | TRBJ2-7 | - | TRBV28 | CASSLSHQGYEQYF | TGTGCCAGCAGTTTATCCCATCAGGGCTACGAGCAGTACTTC
- | TRBJ2-3 | - | TRBV29-1 | CSVTRSGGYTDTQYF | TGCAGCGTCACCCGTTCCGGCGGGTACACAGATACGCAGTATTTT
- | TRBJ1-5 | TRBD1 | TRBV19 | CASSIRTGRNVPGNQPQHF | TGTGCCAGTAGTATCCGGACAGGGAGGAATGTCCCTGGCAATCAGCCCCAGCATTTT
once | TRBJ2-1 | - | TRBV7-9 | CASSLEGGRYNEQFF | TGTGCCAGCAGCTTAGAAGGGGGAAGGTACAATGAGCAGTTCTTC
- | TRBJ2-1 | - | TRBV11-2 | CASSREINEQFF | TGTGCCAGCAGCCGGGAGATTAATGAGCAGTTCTTC
- | TRBJ1-1 | - | TRBV2 | CASSGAAMNTEAFF | TGTGCCAGCAGTGGTGCGGCGATGAACACTGAAGCTTTCTTT
- | TRBJ2-7 | - | TRBV2 | CASSAGTSYEQYF | TGTGCCAGCAGTGCCGGGACAAGCTACGAGCAGTACTTC
- | TRBJ2-7 | TRBD1 | TRBV28 | CASSPIRRTGVGEQYF | TGTGCCAGCAGTCCTATCCGCCGGACAGGGGTTGGGGAGCAGTACTTC
- | TRBJ1-1 | - | TRBV9 | CASSVLPSGVNTEAFF | TGTGCCAGCAGCGTCCTACCGAGCGGGGTCAACACTGAAGCTTTCTTT
- | TRBJ2-2 | TRBD2 | TRBV6-4 | CASSDSREGNTGELFF | TGTGCCAGCAGTGACTCGCGGGAGGGGAACACCGGGGAGCTGTTTTTT
- | TRBJ2-1 | - | TRBV19 | CASSGGPSYNEQFF | TGTGCCAGTAGCGGGGGACCATCCTACAATGAGCAGTTCTTC
- | TRBJ2-7 | - | TRBV30 | CAWSPSSIGGGVTKQYF | TGTGCCTGGAGCCCCAGCTCCATCGGCGGAGGGGTTACGAAGCAGTACTTC
- | TRBJ2-6 | - | TRBV11-3 | CASSPSGSGANVLTF | TGTGCCAGCAGCCCCAGTGGCTCTGGGGCCAACGTCCTGACTTTC
- | TRBJ2-1 | - | TRBV7-9 | CASSLGGLNEQFF | TGTGCCAGCAGCTTAGGTGGCCTTAATGAGCAGTTCTTC
- | TRBJ2-1 | TRBD2 | TRBV7-2 | CASSLRTSGFGYNEQFF | TGTGCCAGCAGCCTAAGGACTAGCGGGTTTGGTTACAATGAGCAGTTCTTC
- | TRBJ2-2 | - | TRBV28 | CASSFFGRNTGELFF | TGTGCCAGCAGTTTTTTCGGGAGGAACACCGGGGAGCTGTTTTTT
- | TRBJ1-1 | TRBD1 | TRBV6-5 | CASSSDRGVRGTEAFF | TGTGCCAGCAGTTCGGACAGGGGAGTTAGAGGCACTGAAGCTTTCTTT
- | TRBJ1-1 | - | TRBV11-3 | CASSSGQGLGEAFF | TGTGCCAGCAGCTCCGGGCAGGGCCTCGGTGAAGCTTTCTTT
once | TRBJ2-7 | - | TRBV21-1 | CASSKERSYEQYF | TGTGCCAGCAGCAAAGAGAGATCCTACGAGCAGTACTTC
- | TRBJ2-6 | - | TRBV5-4 | CASSLAGSGANVLTF | TGTGCCAGCAGCTTGGCCGGGAGTGGGGCCAACGTCCTGACTTTC
- | TRBJ1-2 | TRBD1 | TRBV5-6 | CASSLEPGQLYGYTF | TGTGCCAGCAGCTTAGAACCGGGACAGCTCTATGGCTACACCTTC
once | TRBJ2-7 | TRBD2 | TRBV29-1 | CSVGLAGANEQYF | TGCAGCGTTGGCCTAGCGGGAGCTAACGAGCAGTACTTC